This passage covers 15 T cell receptor beta chains from one sample sequenced in a study of T-cell memory formation after mild COVID-19. TCRdb processed the 5' RACE reads anew with MiXCR; each CDR3 protein has one entry. The table includes roughly 620,000 distinct CDR3 sequences, more than 15% detected once. The material sequenced was PBMCs or a T cell subset sorted from them (not recorded which). The origin of the receptors is an adult woman who had mild COVID-19 (a few samples of this study predate the infection). Cell type and time point are not known.

This chain joins TRBV15 and TRBJ1-3; no firm D call. The V and J ends lost 8 bases and 4 bases respectively, with 9 bases between them. The germline V gene encodes CDR1 LNHNV and CDR2 YYDKDF (reference sequence). The CDR3 totals 12 residues. DNA of the CDR3: TGTGCCACCTCCCGGGGAGGAAACACCATATATTTT. Amino acids: CATSRGGNTIYF.

There are a few counts of this clonotype. V is TRBV20-1 and J is TRBJ2-4, with D perhaps matching TRBD1 or TRBD2 (6 bases each). The germline V and J ends were trimmed by 5 bases and 7 bases, with 9 bases remaining between them. There are 11 residues in the CDR3. The germline V gene encodes CDR1 DFQATT and CDR2 SNEGSKA (reference sequence). The DNA for the CDR3 is TGCAGTGCTTTCGGGGGCAACATTCAGTACTTC. Amino acids: CSAFGGNIQYF.

The rearrangement joins TRBV4-1 to TRBJ2-3; 7 bases agree with TRBD2. The CDR3 contains 15 residues. J lost 6 bases, V lost 1 base, and 7 bases had no gene match. The germline gives CDR1 MGHRA, CDR2 YSYEKL. DNA for the CDR3: TGCGCCAGCAGCCAAGTAGGCGGGGGAGGGGATACGCAGTATTTT. It is translated as CASSQVGGGGDTQYF.

V and J are TRBV12-3 or TRBV12-4 and TRBJ1-5; TRBD1 aligns across 10 bases. V dropped 3 bases and J dropped 14; count of bases not matched to a gene: 4. The CDR3 runs to 12 residues. CDR3 residues: CASSLGTGVKHF. The DNA for the CDR3 is TGTGCCAGCAGTTTGGGGACAGGGGTGAAGCATTTT.

This clonotype was observed a few times. This chain uses TRBV18 with TRBJ2-7, with TRBD1 identical over 12 bases. Germline V gene lookup returns CDR1 KGHSH and CDR2 LQKENI. With 2 bases clipped from V and 4 bases from J, the junction kept 9 bases outside the gene matches. CDR3 size: 17 residues. CDR3 DNA sequence: TGTGCCAGCTCACCATACTCGGGGACAGGGGGCTGGTACGAGCAGTACTTC. This gives the protein CASSPYSGTGGWYEQYF.

The chain recombines TRBV4-3 with TRBJ2-7; no clear D. In germline, CDR1 is LGHNA, CDR2 YSLEER. The CDR3 loop spans 15 amino acids. V lost 0 bases and J lost 0, with 9 bases in between. CDR3 region: CASSQDWDYSYEQYF. CDR3 sequence (DNA): TGCGCCAGCAGCCAAGATTGGGATTACTCCTACGAGCAGTACTTC.

There are a few counts of this clonotype. V is TRBV2 and J is TRBJ2-1; TRBD2 aligns across 8 bases. Germline CDR1 reads SNHLY; CDR2 reads FYNNEI. This CDR3 contains 14 residues. The V gene end was trimmed by 9 bases and the J gene end by 1 base; junction bases not matched to a gene: 5. In DNA, the CDR3 is TGTGCCAGAAGAGGCGGGAGGTCCTACAATGAGCAGTTCTTC. The encoded protein is CARRGGRSYNEQFF.

This clonotype was counted many times. This rearrangement joins TRBV14 to TRBJ2-1; TRBD2 matches 13 bases. V lost 6 bases, J lost 6 bases, and 8 bases stayed unmatched. CDR1 is SGHDN, CDR2 FVKESK, per germline. The CDR3 consists of 16 residues. The CDR3 here is CASRRLAGGGANEQFF. As DNA, the CDR3 is TGTGCCAGCAGACGACTAGCGGGAGGAGGGGCCAATGAGCAGTTCTTC.

This clonotype was counted a few times. This chain joins TRBV10-3 and TRBJ2-3; 7 bases match TRBD2. Germline values: CDR1 ENHRY, CDR2 SYGVKD. J lost 0 bases, V lost 9 bases, and 9 bases had no gene match. CDR3 size: 15 residues. The CDR3 sequence is CAIRRLALSTDTQYF. DNA of the CDR3: TGTGCCATACGCAGACTAGCACTTAGCACAGATACGCAGTATTTT.

The chain carries TRBV5-4 and TRBJ1-6; D unresolved. This CDR3 has 13 amino acids. Trimming shortened V by 4 bases and J by 13 bases, and 15 bases separated the two germline ends. CDR1 is SGHNT and CDR2 is YYREEE in the germline V gene (reference sequence). CDR3 protein: CASSPDDGLPLHF. CDR3 nucleotides: TGTGCCAGCAGCCCTGATGACGGACTTCCCCTCCACTTT.

This clonotype occurred a few times. The V and J genes are TRBV12-3 or TRBV12-4 and TRBJ1-4; TRBD1 matches at 8 bases. The V segment lost 4 bases and the J segment 8 bases; nucleotides outside the gene matches: 9. The CDR3 extends over 15 amino acids. CDR3 DNA sequence: TGTGCCAGCAGTTACCAGACAGGGGTTAACGAAAAACTGTTTTTT. Translation gives CASSYQTGVNEKLFF.

This sequence joins TRBV24-1 and TRBJ2-5; TRBD2 is a possible D gene (6 bases). The CDR3 is 16 amino acids. Trimming shortened V by 9 bases and J by 7 bases, and 26 bases separated the two germline ends. CDR1 is KGHDR and CDR2 is SFDVKD in the germline V gene. The chain's CDR3 is CATPIGAGTPEGTQYF. CDR3 coding DNA: TGTGCCACCCCCATAGGCGCCGGGACTCCCGAAGGGACCCAGTACTTC.

The V and J genes are TRBV29-1 and TRBJ1-1; perhaps TRBD1 as D (5 bases). V was trimmed by 6 bases and J by 0 bases, leaving 14 bases between them. The germline gives CDR1 SQVTM, CDR2 ANQGSEA. The CDR3 covers 14 residues. The CDR3 region is CSVGAGRMNTEAFF. The CDR3 DNA is TGCAGCGTCGGGGCCGGGAGGATGAACACTGAAGCTTTCTTT.

This clonotype was counted only a few times. The CDR3 loop reads CASSLGGVFDQPQHF. CDR3 nucleotide sequence: TGCGCCAGCAGCTTGGGAGGGGTTTTTGATCAGCCCCAGCATTTT. The chain couples TRBV5-1 to TRBJ1-5; D perhaps matches TRBD1 (5 bases). The CDR3 is 15 amino acids. Trimming removed 0 bases from V and 5 bases from J, with 12 bases in between. The germline V gene has CDR1 SGHRS and CDR2 YFSETQ.

This rearrangement joins TRBV5-6 to TRBJ2-7; either TRBD1 or TRBD2 may supply D (5 bases each). V gave up 0 bases and J gave up 4 bases, with 14 bases separating them. Per germline, CDR1 SGHDT and CDR2 YYEEEE. This CDR3 has 15 residues. CDR3 in DNA: TGTGCCAGCAGCTTGGGGGACCGGGCGGGTTACGAGCAGTACTTC. It translates to CASSLGDRAGYEQYF.